This T cell receptor beta chain was captured by sequencing in a study of blood T cell repertoires in COVID-19. At the level of the study: Both acute and convalescent COVID-19 samples were obtained from the United States, Italy and Spain. T cells, B-cell-depleted T cells, or PBMCs provided the cDNA or gDNA that served as material.

The germline gives CDR1 MDHEN, CDR2 SYDVKM. The CDR3 is 14 residues long. The V end was cut by 7 bases, the J end by 6 bases, with 16 bases between. Per the original data handling: Nucleated cell number was recorded as an estimate derived from reference gene primer amplification. Method: immunoSEQ multiplex PCR; TCRdb's copy keeps in-frame clones and lacks some. V, J and clone size are those of that table, while D and trimming were read from the DNA. Among around 180,000 clones listed, about 88% were seen once. The clonotype was recovered from a man between 65 and 79 years old with active or convalescent COVID-19. Sequenced material: peripheral blood. The chain uses TRBV28 and TRBJ2-1, with unresolved D. CDR3 in amino acids: CASTRGVAPNEQFF. The CDR3 nucleotides are TGTGCCAGCACTAGAGGAGTGGCCCCCAATGAGCAGTTCTTC.